The clone carrying this T cell receptor beta chain was observed a few times. V shed 6 bases and J 3 bases; nucleotides not matched to a gene: 12. The CDR3 length is 15 residues. Germline loops: CDR1 DFQATT, CDR2 SNEGSKA (reference sequence). TCRdb re-analysed the reads in MiXCR, keeping a single row per CDR3 protein. The data hold more than 140,000 distinct CDR3 sequences, with 5% to 6.5% observed a single time. This entry comes from a study of T cell repertoires in cytomegalovirus infection. Sequencing input: PBMCs. The chain links TRBV20-1 to TRBJ1-2; 8 nucleotides line up with TRBD1. The receptor was isolated from a human donor in good health (CMV status not recorded). Some clones in this sample may be carry-over from other donors' samples. CDR3 sequence reads: CSASAQGARDYGYTF. The CDR3 nucleotides read TGCAGTGCCTCCGCTCAGGGGGCGCGTGACTATGGCTACACCTTC.